This TCR beta chain originates from a study of Ad26.COV2.S vaccination and SARS-CoV-2 variants. Study as a whole: The donor participated in the COV1001 trial, in its Ad26.COV2.S arm. Study-level results: Higher spike-specific TCR breadth was found in vaccine recipients than in placebo recipients. For non-spike TCRs, breadth in vaccine recipients resembled that in placebo recipients.

V gave up 1 base and J gave up 1 base; unmatched junction bases: 10. Germline V lookup: CDR1 LGHDT, CDR2 YNNKEL (reference sequence). This CDR3 contains 18 residues. As regards this clone: Its target is not known.

The repertoire was sequenced with immunoSEQ multiplex PCR; TCRdb's copy has only in-frame clones and lacks some. The sample lists around 450,000 clones, about nine tenths occurring once. The treatment here: 15 to 20 received Ad26.COV2.S at low or high dose, single or two shots; about five received placebo; per-sample allocation not given. Day 63 after the first injection of vaccine or placebo was the sampling time. In Boston, an adult donor aged 18-55 years took part. The genes are TRBV3-1 (or the pseudogene TRBV3-2) and TRBJ2-7, with 10 bases lining up with TRBD2. The sample here was peripheral blood, taken in a trial of Ad26.COV2.S vaccine versus placebo. The receptor's source is a person between 18 and 65 years old who received the Ad26.COV2.S COVID-19 vaccine or a placebo. CDR3 loop: CASSQVDVWTSGSYEQYF. Written as DNA, the CDR3 is TGTGCCAGCAGCCAAGTTGACGTATGGACTAGCGGTTCCTACGAGCAGTACTTC.